This T cell receptor beta chain emerged from a study of patients and donors after allogeneic stem cell transplantation. The CDR3 loop spans 18 amino acids. Germline lookup yields CDR1 MNHEY and CDR2 SMNVEV (reference sequence). Unmatched junction bases numbered 8, after V lost 0 bases and J lost 2 bases. TCRdb reanalysed the RT-PCR reads using MiXCR and keeps one entry per CDR3 protein. The profile shows hundreds of thousands of distinct CDR3 sequences, 16% of them singletons. This clonotype was observed a handful of times. This TCR came from a human donor who was either an allogeneic HSCT recipient or a stem cell or donor lymphocyte infusion donor (not recorded which). It is not recorded whose cells these are; they may come from a transplant donor. The rearrangement uses TRBV27 and TRBJ2-7; 12 bases are shared with TRBD2. The sample consisted of blood, either unsorted or a sorted T cell fraction (not recorded which). This CDR3 reads CASSLSLTSGGLTYEQYF. CDR3 DNA sequence: TGTGCCAGCAGTTTATCCTTGACTAGCGGGGGTCTCACCTACGAGCAGTACTTC.